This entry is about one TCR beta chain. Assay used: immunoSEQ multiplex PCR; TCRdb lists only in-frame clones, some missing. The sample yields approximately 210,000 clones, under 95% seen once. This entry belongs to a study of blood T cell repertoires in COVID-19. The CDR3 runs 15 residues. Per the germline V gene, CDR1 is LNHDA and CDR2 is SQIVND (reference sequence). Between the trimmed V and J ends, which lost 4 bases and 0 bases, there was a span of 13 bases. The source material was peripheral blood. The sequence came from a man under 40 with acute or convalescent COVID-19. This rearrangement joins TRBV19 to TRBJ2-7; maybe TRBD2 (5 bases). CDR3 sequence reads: CASSTLATSSYEQYF. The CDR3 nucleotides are TGTGCCAGTAGTACTCTAGCCACCAGCTCCTACGAGCAGTACTTC.